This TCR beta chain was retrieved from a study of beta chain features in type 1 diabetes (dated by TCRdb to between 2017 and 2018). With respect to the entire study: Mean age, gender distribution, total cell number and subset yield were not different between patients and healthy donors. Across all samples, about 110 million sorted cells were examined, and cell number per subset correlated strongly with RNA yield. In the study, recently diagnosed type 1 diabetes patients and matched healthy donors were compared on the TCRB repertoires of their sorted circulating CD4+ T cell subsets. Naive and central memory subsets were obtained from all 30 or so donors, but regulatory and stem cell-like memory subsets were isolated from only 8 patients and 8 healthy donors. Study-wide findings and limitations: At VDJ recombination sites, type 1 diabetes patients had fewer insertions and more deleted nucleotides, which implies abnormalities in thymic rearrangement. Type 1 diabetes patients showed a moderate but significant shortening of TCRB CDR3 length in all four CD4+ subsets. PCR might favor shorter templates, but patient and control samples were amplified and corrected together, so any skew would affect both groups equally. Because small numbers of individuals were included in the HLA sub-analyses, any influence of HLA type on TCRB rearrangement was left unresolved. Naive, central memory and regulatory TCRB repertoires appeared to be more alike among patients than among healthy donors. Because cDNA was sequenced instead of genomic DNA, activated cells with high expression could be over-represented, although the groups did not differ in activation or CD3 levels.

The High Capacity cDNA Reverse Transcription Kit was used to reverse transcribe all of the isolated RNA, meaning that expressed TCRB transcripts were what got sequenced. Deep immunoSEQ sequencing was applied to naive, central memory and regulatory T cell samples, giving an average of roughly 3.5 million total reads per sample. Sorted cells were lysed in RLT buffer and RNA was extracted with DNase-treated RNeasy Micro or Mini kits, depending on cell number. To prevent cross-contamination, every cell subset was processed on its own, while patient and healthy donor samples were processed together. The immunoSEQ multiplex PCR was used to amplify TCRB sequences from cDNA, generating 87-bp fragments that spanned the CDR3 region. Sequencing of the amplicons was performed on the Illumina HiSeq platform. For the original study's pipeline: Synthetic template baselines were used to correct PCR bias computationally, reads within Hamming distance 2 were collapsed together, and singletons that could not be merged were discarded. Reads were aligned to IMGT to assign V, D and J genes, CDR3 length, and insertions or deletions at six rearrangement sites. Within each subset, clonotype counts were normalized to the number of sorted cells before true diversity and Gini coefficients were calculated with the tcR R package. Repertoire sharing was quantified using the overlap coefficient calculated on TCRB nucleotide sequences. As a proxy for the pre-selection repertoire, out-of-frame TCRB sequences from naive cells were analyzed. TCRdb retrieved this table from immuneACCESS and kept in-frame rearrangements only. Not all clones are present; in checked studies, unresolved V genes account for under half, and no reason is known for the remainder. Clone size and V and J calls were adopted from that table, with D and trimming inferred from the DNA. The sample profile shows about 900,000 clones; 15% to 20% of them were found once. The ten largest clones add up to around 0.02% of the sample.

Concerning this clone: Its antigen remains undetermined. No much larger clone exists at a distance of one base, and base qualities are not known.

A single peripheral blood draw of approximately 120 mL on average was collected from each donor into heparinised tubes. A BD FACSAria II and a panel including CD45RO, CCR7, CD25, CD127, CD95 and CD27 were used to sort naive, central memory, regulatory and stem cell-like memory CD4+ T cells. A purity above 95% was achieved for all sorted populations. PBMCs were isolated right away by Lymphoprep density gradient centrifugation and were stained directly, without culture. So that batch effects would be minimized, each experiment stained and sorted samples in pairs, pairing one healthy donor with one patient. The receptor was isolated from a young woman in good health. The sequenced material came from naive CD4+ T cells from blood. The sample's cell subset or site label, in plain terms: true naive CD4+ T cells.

The CDR3 sequence is CSVGQGRETQYF. The bases are TGCAGCGTTGGACAGGGACGAGAGACCCAGTACTTC. The rearranged segments are TRBV29-1 and TRBJ2-5, with 7 bases matching TRBD1. V loses 4 bases at its end and J loses 4 bases; junction bases beyond the gene matches: 3. From cysteine to phenylalanine, the CDR3 is 12 amino acids long. Of all the DNA, just the CDR3 is kept, 36 bases in frame from base 1. For CDR1 and CDR2, the germline V gene lists SQVTM and ANQGSEA.